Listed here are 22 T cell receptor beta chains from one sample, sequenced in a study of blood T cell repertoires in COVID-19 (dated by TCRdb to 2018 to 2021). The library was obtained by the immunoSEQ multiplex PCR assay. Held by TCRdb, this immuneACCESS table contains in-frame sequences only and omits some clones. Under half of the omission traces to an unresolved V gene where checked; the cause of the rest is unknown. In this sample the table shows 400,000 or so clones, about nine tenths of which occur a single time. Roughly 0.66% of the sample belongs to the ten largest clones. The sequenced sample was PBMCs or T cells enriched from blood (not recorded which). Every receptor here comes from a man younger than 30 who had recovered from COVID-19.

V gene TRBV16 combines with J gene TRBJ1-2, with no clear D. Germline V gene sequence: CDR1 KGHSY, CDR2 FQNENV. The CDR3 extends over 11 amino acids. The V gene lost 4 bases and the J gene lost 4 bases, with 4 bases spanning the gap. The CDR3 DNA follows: TGTGCCAGCAGCCTAGCCTATGGCTACACCTTC. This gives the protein CASSLAYGYTF.

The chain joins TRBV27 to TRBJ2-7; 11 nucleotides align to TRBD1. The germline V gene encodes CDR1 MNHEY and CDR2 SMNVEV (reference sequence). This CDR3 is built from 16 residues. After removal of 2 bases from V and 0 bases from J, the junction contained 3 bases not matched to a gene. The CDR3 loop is CASSLRGTGGSYEQYF. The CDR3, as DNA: TGTGCCAGCAGTTTACGGGGGACAGGGGGCTCCTACGAGCAGTACTTC.

CDR3 nucleotide sequence: TGTGCCAGCAGTTTAGGGGCCGGACAGGGGGCCGTGAACACTGAAGCTTTCTTT. The encoded protein is CASSLGAGQGAVNTEAFF. V and J are TRBV28 and TRBJ1-1; 11 positions agree with TRBD1. The germline V gene has CDR1 MDHEN and CDR2 SYDVKM. CDR3 size: 18 residues. The junction had 8 bases not matched to a gene; V was cut back by 2 bases and J by 0 bases.

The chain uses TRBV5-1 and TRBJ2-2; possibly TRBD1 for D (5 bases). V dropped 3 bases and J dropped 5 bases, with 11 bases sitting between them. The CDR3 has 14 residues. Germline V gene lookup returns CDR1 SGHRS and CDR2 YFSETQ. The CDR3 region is CASSSNRNTGELFF. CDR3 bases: TGCGCCAGCAGCTCGAACAGGAATACCGGGGAGCTGTTTTTT.

The CDR3 reads CAWREMNTEAFF. In DNA form, the CDR3 reads TGTGCCTGGAGGGAGATGAACACTGAAGCTTTCTTT. The chain recombines TRBV30 with TRBJ1-1; D not resolved. The CDR3 sequence is 12 residues long. CDR1 is GTSNPN and CDR2 is SVGIG in the germline V gene (reference sequence). Trimming pared 3 bases from V and 0 bases from J, leaving 5 bases between.

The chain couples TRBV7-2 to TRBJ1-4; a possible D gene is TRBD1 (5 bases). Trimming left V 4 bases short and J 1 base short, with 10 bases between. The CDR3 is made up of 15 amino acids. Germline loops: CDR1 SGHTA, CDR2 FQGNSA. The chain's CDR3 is CASSSTGGTNEKLFF. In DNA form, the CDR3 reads TGTGCCAGCAGCTCAACGGGGGGAACTAATGAAAAACTGTTTTTT.

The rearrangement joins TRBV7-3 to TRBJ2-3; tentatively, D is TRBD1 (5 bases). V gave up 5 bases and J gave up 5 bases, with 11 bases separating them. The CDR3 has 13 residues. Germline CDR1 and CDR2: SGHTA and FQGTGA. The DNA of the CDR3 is TGTGCCAGCAGCGCCCTTCAGGGAGATACGCAGTATTTT. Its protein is CASSALQGDTQYF.

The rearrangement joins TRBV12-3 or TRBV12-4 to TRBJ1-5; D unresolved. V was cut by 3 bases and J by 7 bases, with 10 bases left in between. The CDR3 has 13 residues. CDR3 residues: CASSLGEMQPQHF. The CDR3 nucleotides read TGTGCCAGCAGTTTGGGAGAGATGCAGCCCCAGCATTTT.

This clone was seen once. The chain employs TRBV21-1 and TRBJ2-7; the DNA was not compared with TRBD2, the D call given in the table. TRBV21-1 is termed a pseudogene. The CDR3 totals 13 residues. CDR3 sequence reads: CASSKGPGCEQYF. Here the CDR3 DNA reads TGTGCCAGCAGCAAAGGGCCGGGGTGCGAGCAGTACTTC.

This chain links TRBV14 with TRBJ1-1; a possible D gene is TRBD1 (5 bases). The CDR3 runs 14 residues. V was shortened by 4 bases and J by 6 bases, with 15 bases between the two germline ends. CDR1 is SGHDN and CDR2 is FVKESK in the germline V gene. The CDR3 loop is CASSLLSGVSEAFF. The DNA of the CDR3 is TGTGCCAGCAGCCTCTTGTCGGGGGTCTCTGAAGCTTTCTTT.

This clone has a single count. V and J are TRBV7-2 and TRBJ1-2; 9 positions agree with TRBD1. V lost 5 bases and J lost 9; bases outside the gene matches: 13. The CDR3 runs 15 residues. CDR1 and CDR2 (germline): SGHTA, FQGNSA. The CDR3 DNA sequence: TGTGCCAGCAGCGGATACCCCCGGGACAGGGCTCGCTACACCTTC. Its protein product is CASSGYPRDRARYTF.

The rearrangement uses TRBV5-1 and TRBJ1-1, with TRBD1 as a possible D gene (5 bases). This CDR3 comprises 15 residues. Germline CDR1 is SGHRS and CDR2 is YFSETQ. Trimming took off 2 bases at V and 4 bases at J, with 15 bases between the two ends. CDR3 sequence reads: CASSFNAGGGTEAFF. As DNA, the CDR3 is TGCGCCAGCAGCTTTAATGCGGGGGGAGGCACTGAAGCTTTCTTT. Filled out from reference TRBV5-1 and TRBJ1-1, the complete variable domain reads KAGVTQTPRYLIKTRGQQVTLSCSPISGHRSVSWYQQTPGQGLQFLFEYFSETQRNKGNFPGRFSGRQFSNSRSEMNVSTLELGDSALYLCASSFNAGGGTEAFFGQGTRLTVV.

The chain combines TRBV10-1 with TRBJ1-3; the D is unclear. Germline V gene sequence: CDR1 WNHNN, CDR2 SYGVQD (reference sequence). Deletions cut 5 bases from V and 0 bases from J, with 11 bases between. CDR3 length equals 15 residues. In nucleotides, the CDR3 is TGCGCCAGCAGTCCGTCTTGGGCCTCTGGAAACACCATATATTTT. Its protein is CASSPSWASGNTIYF.

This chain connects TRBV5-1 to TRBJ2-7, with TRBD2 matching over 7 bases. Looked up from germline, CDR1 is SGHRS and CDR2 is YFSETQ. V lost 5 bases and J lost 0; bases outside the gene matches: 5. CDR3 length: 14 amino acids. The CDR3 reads CASRGRGDSYEQYF. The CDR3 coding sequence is TGCGCCAGCAGAGGACGGGGGGACTCCTACGAGCAGTACTTC.

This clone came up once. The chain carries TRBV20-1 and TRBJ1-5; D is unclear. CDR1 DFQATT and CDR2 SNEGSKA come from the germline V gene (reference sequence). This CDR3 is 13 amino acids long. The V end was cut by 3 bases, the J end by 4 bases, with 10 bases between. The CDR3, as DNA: TGCAGTGCTAGTAAACAGCTAAATCAGCCCCAGCATTTT. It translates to CSASKQLNQPQHF.

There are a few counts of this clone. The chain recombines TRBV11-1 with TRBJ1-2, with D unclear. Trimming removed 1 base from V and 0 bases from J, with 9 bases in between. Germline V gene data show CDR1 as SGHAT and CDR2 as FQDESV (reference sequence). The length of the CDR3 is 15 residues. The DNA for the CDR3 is TGTGCCAGCAGCTTAGGGCGGGGTGCTAACTATGGCTACACCTTC. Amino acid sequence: CASSLGRGANYGYTF.

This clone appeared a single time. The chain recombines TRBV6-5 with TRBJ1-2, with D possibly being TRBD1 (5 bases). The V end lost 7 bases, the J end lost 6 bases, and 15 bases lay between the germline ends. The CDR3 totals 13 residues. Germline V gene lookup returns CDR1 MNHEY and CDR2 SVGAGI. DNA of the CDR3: TGTGCCAGCACCCGTCGTGGGGCTCATGGCTACACCTTC. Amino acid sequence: CASTRRGAHGYTF.

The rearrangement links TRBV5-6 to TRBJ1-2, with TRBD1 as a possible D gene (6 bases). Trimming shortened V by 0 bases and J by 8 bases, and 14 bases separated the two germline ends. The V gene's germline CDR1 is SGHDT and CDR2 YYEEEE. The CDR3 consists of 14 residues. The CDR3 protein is CASSLERDRRGYTF. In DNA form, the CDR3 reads TGTGCCAGCAGCTTGGAGCGAGACAGGAGGGGCTACACCTTC.

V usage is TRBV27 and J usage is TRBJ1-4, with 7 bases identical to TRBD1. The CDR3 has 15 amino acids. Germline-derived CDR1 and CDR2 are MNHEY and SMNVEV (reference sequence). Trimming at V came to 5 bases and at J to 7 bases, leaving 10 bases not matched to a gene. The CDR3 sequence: CASSPRTGGREKLFF. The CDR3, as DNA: TGTGCCAGCAGTCCCCGGACAGGAGGTCGTGAAAAACTGTTTTTT.

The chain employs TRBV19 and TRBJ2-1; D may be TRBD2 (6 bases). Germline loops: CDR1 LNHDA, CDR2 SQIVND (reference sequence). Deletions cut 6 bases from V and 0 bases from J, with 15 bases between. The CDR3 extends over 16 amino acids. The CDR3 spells CASSQRAGISYNEQFF. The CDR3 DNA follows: TGTGCCAGTAGCCAACGGGCGGGGATCTCCTACAATGAGCAGTTCTTC. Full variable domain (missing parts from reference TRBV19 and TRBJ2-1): DGGITQSPKYLFRKEGQNVTLSCEQNLNHDAMYWYRQDPGQGLRLIYYSQIVNDFQKGDIAEGYSVSREKKESFPLTVTSAQKNPTAFYLCASSQRAGISYNEQFFGPGTRLTVL.

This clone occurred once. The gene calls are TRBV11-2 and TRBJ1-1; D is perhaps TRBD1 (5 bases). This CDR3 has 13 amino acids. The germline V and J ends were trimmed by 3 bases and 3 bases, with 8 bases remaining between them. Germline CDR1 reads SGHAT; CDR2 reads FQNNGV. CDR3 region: CASSFGAYTEAFF. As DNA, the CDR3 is TGTGCCAGCAGCTTTGGGGCCTACACTGAAGCTTTCTTT.

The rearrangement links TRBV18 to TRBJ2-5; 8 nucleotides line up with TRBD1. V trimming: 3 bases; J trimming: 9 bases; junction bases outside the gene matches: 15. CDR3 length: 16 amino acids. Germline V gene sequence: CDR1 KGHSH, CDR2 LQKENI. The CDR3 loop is CASSPVGQAAGGAQYF. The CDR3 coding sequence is TGTGCCAGCTCACCTGTGGGACAGGCAGCCGGAGGTGCCCAGTACTTC.